This TCR beta chain was sequenced for a study of CD8 T cells in Susac syndrome. With random hexamers, roughly 0.45 to 1 ug RNA was reverse transcribed. MiXCR, applied by TCRdb to the immunoSEQ multiplex PCR reads, yields one record per CDR3 protein. Of roughly 120,000 distinct CDR3 sequences listed, roughly 94% were seen once; the top ten hold about 0.098%. CDR3 size: 18 residues. Trimming took 3 bases from V and 2 from J; bases not matched to a gene: 13. Germline values: CDR1 LGHNA, CDR2 YSLEER. The J gene is TRBJ2-1, the V gene TRBV4-3, with 7 bases identical to TRBD2. The source is a human donor in good health. Source material: CD4+ T cells from PBMCs. The CDR3 sequence: CASSQSVSGTTTYNEQFF. The CDR3 DNA reads as TGCGCCAGCAGCCAGTCAGTCAGCGGGACGACAACCTACAATGAGCAGTTCTTC.